This passage covers 25 T cell receptor beta chains from one sample sequenced in a study of blood T cell repertoires in COVID-19. The data were produced by immunoSEQ multiplex PCR, yet TCRdb's version contains in-frame clones alone and is incomplete. Of approximately 170,000 clones listed, about 88% are singletons. Sequenced sample: PBMCs or T cells enriched from blood (not recorded which). These TCRs come from a woman in her late teens or twenties who had recovered from COVID-19.

This clone was found a few times. The V call is TRBV7-9, the J call TRBJ1-3, with D hard to call. The germline gives CDR1 SEHNR, CDR2 FQNEAQ (reference sequence). V was clipped by 0 bases and J by 4 bases, with 7 bases between them. The CDR3 length is 14 residues. The CDR3 DNA sequence: TGTGCCAGCAGCTTAGCCATAACAGGAAACACCATATATTTT. It specifies CASSLAITGNTIYF. The entire variable domain, with the rest obtained from reference TRBV7-9 and TRBJ1-3, is as follows: DTGVSQNPRHKITKRGQNVTFRCDPISEHNRLYWYRQTLGQGPEFLTYFQNEAQLEKSRLLSDRFSAERPKGSFSTLEIQRTEQGDSAMYLCASSLAITGNTIYFGEGSWLTVV.

V is TRBV27 and J is TRBJ2-7, with TRBD1 matching 9 bases. After removal of 5 bases from V and 4 bases from J, the junction contained 6 bases not matched to a gene. This CDR3 region has 14 residues. Germline V gives CDR1 MNHEY, CDR2 SMNVEV (reference sequence). CDR3 in amino acids: CASSTDRGRYEQYF. In DNA form, the CDR3 reads TGTGCCAGCAGTACGGACAGGGGAAGGTACGAGCAGTACTTC.

The chain uses TRBV5-5 and TRBJ1-6; no reliable D call. Germline CDR1 is SGHKS and CDR2 is YYEKEE (reference sequence). The CDR3 consists of 13 residues. V lost 7 bases to trimming and J lost 7 bases, with 12 bases between them. This chain's CDR3 is CASVPGRNSPLHF. CDR3 DNA sequence: TGTGCCAGCGTCCCGGGAAGAAATTCACCCCTCCACTTT.

The CDR3 nucleotides are TGTGCCAGTAGCTGGAACGAACGGTCGGGTGAGACCCAGTACTTC. Translating gives CASSWNERSGETQYF. V and J are TRBV19 and TRBJ2-5; D remains ambiguous. This CDR3 contains 15 residues. CDR1 is LNHDA, CDR2 SQIVND, per germline (reference sequence). V gave up 6 bases and J gave up 5 bases, with 19 bases separating them. The variable domain in full, completed from reference TRBV19 and TRBJ2-5, reads DGGITQSPKYLFRKEGQNVTLSCEQNLNHDAMYWYRQDPGQGLRLIYYSQIVNDFQKGDIAEGYSVSREKKESFPLTVTSAQKNPTAFYLCASSWNERSGETQYFGPGTRLLVL.

This rearrangement joins TRBV10-3 to TRBJ2-3; no firm D call. The CDR3 extends over 13 amino acids. The germline gives CDR1 ENHRY, CDR2 SYGVKD. The V end lost 6 bases, the J end lost 1 base, and 8 bases lay between the germline ends. In nucleotides, the CDR3 is TGTGCCATCAGGCGTCGGGGCACAGATACGCAGTATTTT. Its translation: CAIRRRGTDTQYF.

This clone was seen repeatedly, ten times or more. V is TRBV7-9 and J is TRBJ2-3; the match to TRBD2 covers 7 bases. Germline V gives CDR1 SEHNR, CDR2 FQNEAQ (reference sequence). With 7 bases clipped from V and 5 bases from J, the junction kept 3 bases outside the gene matches. This CDR3 has 12 residues. The CDR3 spells CASIREVDTQYF. The CDR3 DNA follows: TGTGCCAGCATACGGGAGGTAGATACGCAGTATTTT.

The chain joins TRBV14 to TRBJ2-3; 7 bases map to TRBD2. From germline, CDR1 is SGHDN and CDR2 FVKESK. After removal of 7 bases from V and 5 bases from J, the junction contained 6 bases not matched to a gene. The CDR3 spans 13 residues. The chain's CDR3 is CASTPGLGDTQYF. In DNA, the CDR3 is TGTGCCAGCACCCCAGGACTAGGAGATACGCAGTATTTT.

The chain joins TRBV14 to TRBJ2-3, with TRBD2 as a possible D gene (6 bases). CDR1 SGHDN and CDR2 FVKESK come from the germline V gene. V lost 1 base, J lost 6 bases, and 11 bases lay in between. The CDR3 covers 14 residues. This chain's CDR3 is CASSQVAGQDTQYF. The CDR3 DNA is TGTGCCAGCAGCCAAGTGGCGGGGCAGGATACGCAGTATTTT.

The rearrangement links TRBV4-2 to TRBJ1-4; no clear D. Trimming pared 0 bases from V and 0 bases from J, leaving 14 bases between. This CDR3 comprises 18 residues. Germline V gene lookup returns CDR1 LGHNA and CDR2 YNFKEQ. CDR3 region: CASSQDSGTLATNEKLFF. In DNA form, the CDR3 reads TGTGCCAGCAGCCAAGATTCGGGAACTCTTGCAACTAATGAAAAACTGTTTTTT.

The V call is TRBV3-1 (or the pseudogene TRBV3-2), the J call TRBJ1-2, with D hard to call. The V end was cut by 1 base, the J end by 8 bases, with 20 bases between. The CDR3 consists of 16 residues. Germline CDR1 LGHDT, CDR2 YNNKEL (reference sequence). CDR3 residues: CASSQAYVVTGLGYTF. CDR3 nucleotides: TGTGCCAGCAGCCAAGCCTACGTGGTGACGGGGTTAGGCTACACCTTC.

The chain is built from TRBV27 and TRBJ2-2, with D hard to call. The CDR3 runs 15 residues. Germline V gene data show CDR1 as MNHEY and CDR2 as SMNVEV (reference sequence). V was clipped by 6 bases and J by 7 bases, with 18 bases between them. The CDR3 loop is CASSPGPGFHGELFF. Here the CDR3 DNA reads TGTGCCAGCAGCCCCGGCCCCGGGTTCCACGGGGAGCTGTTTTTT.

The rearrangement joins TRBV24-1 to TRBJ1-2; D is undetermined. Germline assignment: CDR1 KGHDR and CDR2 SFDVKD. The CDR3 has 12 residues. The germline V and J ends were trimmed by 3 bases and 3 bases, with 4 bases remaining between them. The CDR3 DNA follows: TGTGCCACCAGTGATACAGACTATGGCTACACCTTC. Protein product: CATSDTDYGYTF.

This clone was detected only once. This chain links TRBV18 with TRBJ1-2; no reliable D call. Between the trimmed V and J ends, which lost 3 bases and 8 bases, there was a span of 16 bases. From germline, CDR1 is KGHSH and CDR2 LQKENI. The CDR3 sequence is 14 residues long. The CDR3 sequence is CASSPPGGSRGYTF. The CDR3 DNA reads as TGTGCCAGCTCACCCCCGGGAGGCTCTAGAGGCTACACCTTC.

The chain links TRBV13 to TRBJ1-1, with unresolved D. This CDR3 contains 13 residues. CDR1 and CDR2 from the germline V gene are PRHDT and FYEKMQ (reference sequence). V dropped 4 bases and J dropped 0 bases, with 6 bases sitting between them. The CDR3 spells CASSWRVNTEAFF. In DNA, the CDR3 is TGTGCCAGCAGCTGGAGAGTGAACACTGAAGCTTTCTTT.

The chain joins TRBV11-2 to TRBJ2-7, with TRBD2 matching 15 bases. This CDR3 spans 17 amino acids. Losses at the gene ends were 5 bases for V and 0 bases for J; bases not matched to a gene: 5. Germline lookup yields CDR1 SGHAT and CDR2 FQNNGV. DNA of the CDR3: TGTGCCAGCAGCCCCCCGGGACTAGCGGGGGGCTCCTACGAGCAGTACTTC. Translated: CASSPPGLAGGSYEQYF.

The chain uses TRBV7-8 and TRBJ1-2; TRBD1 matches at 7 bases. Losses at the gene ends were 5 bases for V and 8 bases for J; bases not matched to a gene: 8. This CDR3 comprises 13 residues. CDR1 SGHVS and CDR2 FQNEAQ come from the germline V gene. CDR3 sequence reads: CASSDGQALGYTF. The DNA of the CDR3 is TGTGCCAGCAGCGACGGACAGGCCCTGGGCTACACCTTC.

In this sample, this clone turned up once. The chain is built from TRBV18 and TRBJ1-5, with TRBD1 identical over 8 bases. Germline V CDR1 and CDR2: KGHSH, LQKENI. The V and J ends lost 5 bases and 4 bases, in that order; junction bases with no gene match: 4. CDR3 length equals 14 residues. The chain's CDR3 is CASSFTGGNQPQHF. For the CDR3, the DNA is TGTGCCAGCTCATTTACAGGGGGAAATCAGCCCCAGCATTTT.

The rearrangement joins TRBV9 to TRBJ1-5; no reliable D call. The CDR3 runs 13 residues. The V and J ends lost 0 bases and 6 bases respectively, with 7 bases between them. The germline V gene encodes CDR1 SGDLS and CDR2 YYNGEE. This CDR3 reads CASSVGSGQPQHF. In DNA, the CDR3 is TGTGCCAGCAGCGTAGGGTCGGGTCAGCCCCAGCATTTT.

There are a few counts of this clone. The chain has TRBV19 and TRBJ1-3, with 8 bases matching TRBD1. Losses at the gene ends were 3 bases for V and 4 bases for J; bases not matched to a gene: 5. This CDR3 is built from 15 residues. CDR1 and CDR2 from the germline V gene are LNHDA and SQIVND (reference sequence). The CDR3 here is CASSIGGQAGNTIYF. The CDR3 region has the DNA TGTGCCAGTAGTATCGGGGGACAGGCCGGAAACACCATATATTTT.

This rearrangement joins TRBV15 to TRBJ2-1; 9 nucleotides align to TRBD2. The CDR3 sequence is 15 residues long. V lost 0 bases and J lost 9; bases outside the gene matches: 6. Germline V gene sequence: CDR1 LNHNV, CDR2 YYDKDF (reference sequence). The CDR3 DNA reads TGTGCCACCAGCAGAGATCTCCTAGCGGGGCTTGAGCAGTTCTTC. Amino acids: CATSRDLLAGLEQFF.

The V call is TRBV19, the J call TRBJ2-7; D perhaps matches TRBD2 (6 bases). The CDR3 has 13 amino acids. CDR1 and CDR2 from the germline V gene are LNHDA and SQIVND (reference sequence). V was trimmed by 8 bases and J by 5 bases, leaving 16 bases between them. The CDR3 DNA follows: TGTGCCAGTTCACTAGCTCGCCTCCACGAGCAGTACTTC. It is translated as CASSLARLHEQYF.

This clone was picked up one time. This chain uses TRBV19 with TRBJ2-1, with D tentatively TRBD2 (5 bases). V was trimmed by 6 bases and J by 4 bases, leaving 16 bases between them. Germline V gene lookup returns CDR1 LNHDA and CDR2 SQIVND (reference sequence). The CDR3 loop spans 15 amino acids. Here the CDR3 reads CASRSGQLRYNEQFF. DNA for the CDR3: TGTGCCAGTAGGAGCGGCCAGCTAAGATACAATGAGCAGTTCTTC.

The CDR3, as DNA: TGTGCCAGCAGTGAATCCACAGGGGGTATCTACGAGCAGTACTTC. Protein: CASSESTGGIYEQYF. The chain has TRBV2 and TRBJ2-7; TRBD1 aligns across 8 bases. The V gene's germline CDR1 is SNHLY and CDR2 FYNNEI. Trimming removed 2 bases from V and 3 bases from J; junction bases left unmatched: 6. CDR3 length: 15 residues.

The chain is built from TRBV7-9 and TRBJ2-1, with D tentatively TRBD2 (6 bases). The CDR3 is 14 residues long. The germline V gene has CDR1 SEHNR and CDR2 FQNEAQ (reference sequence). The germline V and J ends were trimmed by 5 bases and 5 bases, with 13 bases remaining between them. The CDR3 bases are TGTGCCAGCAGCCGAGGAGGGCCCGACAATGAGCAGTTCTTC. Amino acids: CASSRGGPDNEQFF.

V and J are TRBV11-2 and TRBJ1-6; D perhaps matches TRBD1 (5 bases). Germline V CDR1 and CDR2: SGHAT, FQNNGV. The V end lost 1 base, the J end lost 17 bases, and 15 bases lay between the germline ends. This CDR3 is built from 13 residues. CDR3 nucleotide sequence: TGTGCCAGCAGCTTAGCTCCAGGGAGGGAGGTCCACTTT. This sequence encodes CASSLAPGREVHF.